One and the same sample provided the 25 T cell receptor beta chains below, sequenced in a study of naive and memory T cell subsets. Two oligonucleotides, mixed equimolar, formed the beta constant-region primer covering TRBC1 and TRBC2. Ligated cDNA was amplified by four rounds of PCR with nested alpha and beta constant-region primers and SP2. Via MiXCR, TCRdb re-called the UMI-ligation and nested PCR reads, giving one row per CDR3 protein. Of about 120,000 distinct CDR3 sequences in the sample, 36% are singletons; the top ten hold approximately 0.9%. Sequences were obtained from central memory CD4+ T cells from blood. The receptors stem from a human donor in good health.

There are a few counts of this clonotype. The chain combines TRBV28 with TRBJ2-7; a weak D match, TRBD2 (5 bases). Germline CDR1 is MDHEN and CDR2 is SYDVKM. This CDR3 is 15 amino acids long. Trimming removed 6 bases at V and 6 bases at J, with 21 bases between. The CDR3 region is CASRPTRSRGGEQYF. The CDR3 DNA follows: TGTGCCAGCAGGCCAACACGTTCCCGGGGTGGCGAGCAGTACTTC.

This sequence joins TRBV29-1 and TRBJ1-2; 9 bases agree with TRBD1. The germline CDR1 and CDR2 sequences are SQVTM and ANQGSEA. This CDR3 comprises 14 residues. The CDR3 sequence is CRAAPGQGRDGYTF. The CDR3 region has the DNA TGCAGGGCAGCACCGGGACAGGGCCGGGATGGCTACACCTTC.

The rearrangement links TRBV11-2 to TRBJ1-1; D unclear. This CDR3 is 15 amino acids long. V lost 1 base and J lost 4, with 13 bases in between. Germline CDR1 is SGHAT and CDR2 is FQNNGV. The CDR3 reads CASSLVSRGSTEAFF. DNA of the CDR3: TGTGCCAGCAGCTTAGTTTCTAGAGGGTCCACTGAAGCTTTCTTT. Full variable domain (rest looked up from reference TRBV11-2 and TRBJ1-1): EAGVAQSPRYKIIEKRQSVAFWCNPISGHATLYWYQQILGQGPKLLIQFQNNGVVDDSQLPKDRFSAERLKGVDSTLKIQPAKLEDSAVYLCASSLVSRGSTEAFFGQGTRLTVV.

The chain joins TRBV4-2 to TRBJ1-1; 9 bases are shared with TRBD1. CDR3 length: 16 residues. J lost 1 base, V lost 2 bases, and 5 bases had no gene match. CDR1 LGHNA and CDR2 YNFKEQ come from the germline V gene. DNA for the CDR3: TGTGCCAGCAGCCAATTCGGACAGGGGTCGAACACTGAAGCTTTCTTT. This encodes CASSQFGQGSNTEAFF.

The CDR3 region has the DNA TGTGCCAGCACCTCCCGCGAGACAGCCCTTTATAGCAATCAGCCCCAGCATTTT. Its protein is CASTSRETALYSNQPQHF. V and J are TRBV28 and TRBJ1-5; a weak D match, TRBD1 (5 bases). The CDR3 covers 18 residues. V gave up 7 bases and J gave up 0 bases, with 22 bases separating them. Germline loops: CDR1 MDHEN, CDR2 SYDVKM.

The chain employs TRBV11-2 and TRBJ2-1; 9 positions match TRBD2. Germline V gene lookup returns CDR1 SGHAT and CDR2 FQNNGV. The CDR3 runs 17 residues. V was clipped by 5 bases and J by 6 bases; unmatched bases: 14. The CDR3 spells CASSQADRLAGLNEQFF. CDR3 bases: TGTGCCAGCAGCCAAGCCGATCGCCTAGCGGGGCTCAATGAGCAGTTCTTC.

The rearrangement uses TRBV6-5 and TRBJ1-2, with D unclear. V was pared by 5 bases and J by 5 bases, with 12 bases between. CDR1 and CDR2 (germline): MNHEY, SVGAGI. CDR3 length equals 13 residues. The CDR3 protein is CASSPNVMYGYTF. The DNA of the CDR3 is TGTGCCAGCAGTCCGAACGTTATGTATGGCTACACCTTC.

The rearrangement uses TRBV2 and TRBJ1-4; no clear D. Germline CDR1 is SNHLY and CDR2 is FYNNEI. The CDR3 sequence is 15 residues long. The ends were cut back, 4 bases at V and 7 bases at J, with 16 bases in the middle. The CDR3 region has the DNA TGTGCCAGCAGTGGGGGAATCTCAATTAGTGAAAAACTGTTTTTT. Residues: CASSGGISISEKLFF. The variable domain in full, with the rest retrieved from reference TRBV2 and TRBJ1-4, is EPEVTQTPSHQVTQMGQEVILRCVPISNHLYFYWYRQILGQKVEFLVSFYNNEISEKSEIFDDQFSVERPDGSNFTLKIRSTKLEDSAMYFCASSGGISISEKLFFGSGTQLSVL.

This chain's CDR3 is CASRGQDIHGYTF. The CDR3 nucleotides are TGTGCCAGCAGGGGACAGGATATCCATGGCTACACCTTC. V and J are TRBV12-3 or TRBV12-4 and TRBJ1-2; TRBD1 aligns across 8 bases. This CDR3 is 13 amino acids long. V dropped 6 bases and J dropped 6; count of bases not matched to a gene: 6.

The rearrangement joins TRBV24-1 to TRBJ2-1, with 10 bases that match TRBD2. Germline V CDR1 and CDR2: KGHDR, SFDVKD. The V gene end was trimmed by 4 bases and the J gene end by 4 bases; junction bases not matched to a gene: 6. CDR3 length: 16 residues. CDR3: CATSDPSGSAYNEQFF. In DNA form, the CDR3 reads TGTGCCACCAGTGACCCTAGCGGGAGCGCGTACAATGAGCAGTTCTTC.

The chain recombines TRBV2 with TRBJ2-7; no reliable D call. Germline CDR1 and CDR2: SNHLY and FYNNEI. Trimming took off 5 bases at V and 2 bases at J, with 13 bases between the two ends. The CDR3 is 14 residues long. The chain's CDR3 is CASSPQSSAYEQYF. The CDR3 DNA is TGTGCCAGCAGTCCCCAGTCGTCCGCCTACGAGCAGTACTTC.

The genes are TRBV3-1 and TRBJ2-7; D ambiguous. The germline V gene has CDR1 LGHDT and CDR2 YNNKEL (reference sequence). The CDR3 is 14 residues long. Trimming removed 8 bases at V and 2 bases at J, with 16 bases between. CDR3 in DNA: TGTGCCAGCGGTTACCGGCAGGCAGCCTACGAGCAGTACTTC. It specifies CASGYRQAAYEQYF.

This clonotype was found many times. The chain joins TRBV18 to TRBJ1-5, with 7 bases aligning to TRBD1. The CDR3 runs 14 residues. V shed 5 bases, J shed 6 bases, and the junction held 7 bases outside the gene matches. The V gene's germline CDR1 is KGHSH and CDR2 LQKENI. The CDR3 region has the DNA TGTGCCAGCTCATGGACAGGCCAAGGTCAGCCCCAGCATTTT. This codes for CASSWTGQGQPQHF. Variable domain in full (rest from reference TRBV18 and TRBJ1-5): NAGVMQNPRHLVRRRGQEARLRCSPMKGHSHVYWYRQLPEEGLKFMVYLQKENIIDESGMPKERFSAEFPKEGPSILRIQQVVRGDSAAYFCASSWTGQGQPQHFGDGTRLSIL.

The chain couples TRBV20-1 to TRBJ2-1, with 9 positions matching TRBD1. The CDR3 is 14 residues long. Per the germline V gene, CDR1 is DFQATT and CDR2 is SNEGSKA (reference sequence). The V and J ends lost 2 bases and 6 bases, in that order; junction bases with no gene match: 5. CDR3 loop: CSARSPDRGNEQFF. CDR3 coding DNA: TGCAGTGCTAGATCCCCGGACAGGGGCAATGAGCAGTTCTTC.

V and J are TRBV7-8 and TRBJ2-1; the D is unclear. The CDR3 length is 12 residues. Germline V CDR1 and CDR2: SGHVS, FQNEAQ. Trimming cost V 1 base and J 7 bases, with 5 bases left between them. CDR3 protein: CASSLVGNEQFF. As DNA, the CDR3 is TGTGCCAGCAGCTTAGTTGGGAATGAGCAGTTCTTC.

The rearrangement joins TRBV28 to TRBJ1-3; 7 bases fit TRBD1. The CDR3 spans 16 residues. Trimming removed 1 base from V and 1 base from J; junction bases left unmatched: 4. CDR1 and CDR2 from the germline V gene are MDHEN and SYDVKM. The CDR3 sequence is CASSLLGGRSGNTIYF. DNA of the CDR3: TGTGCCAGCAGTTTATTAGGGGGCCGGTCTGGAAACACCATATATTTT.

This clonotype was recorded a few times. V gene TRBV27 combines with J gene TRBJ2-7; D tentatively reads TRBD1 or TRBD2 (5 bases each). The germline V and J ends were trimmed by 5 bases and 2 bases, with 10 bases remaining between them. CDR1 and CDR2 from the germline V gene are MNHEY and SMNVEV (reference sequence). The CDR3 extends over 13 amino acids. The CDR3 here is CASSRTGPYEQYF. The CDR3 DNA follows: TGTGCCAGCAGTAGAACGGGGCCCTACGAGCAGTACTTC.

This rearrangement joins TRBV2 to TRBJ2-1; 12 nucleotides align to TRBD2. Germline CDR1 is SNHLY and CDR2 is FYNNEI. The junction had 1 base not matched to a gene; V was cut back by 7 bases and J by 6 bases. The CDR3 is 13 residues long. CDR3: CASKTSGSNEQFF. The CDR3 DNA is TGTGCCAGCAAGACTAGCGGGAGCAATGAGCAGTTCTTC.

This clonotype has just a few counts. The chain uses TRBV6-6 and TRBJ1-2, with D unclear. The CDR3 extends over 17 amino acids. V was trimmed by 2 bases and J by 4 bases, leaving 20 bases between them. The germline V gene encodes CDR1 MNHNY and CDR2 SVGAGI (reference sequence). CDR3 DNA sequence: TGTGCCAGCAGTTACCCATCCAGTGGGAGGGAAGGCTATGGCTACACCTTC. It codes for CASSYPSSGREGYGYTF.

The gene calls are TRBV6-2 or TRBV6-3 and TRBJ2-7; D may be TRBD1 (5 bases). CDR1 is MNHEY, CDR2 SVGEGT, per germline. Trimming shortened V by 7 bases and J by 4 bases, and 17 bases separated the two germline ends. This CDR3 is 14 amino acids long. CDR3 nucleotides: TGTGCCAGCAACCTTGAAGGGGCCACTTACGAGCAGTACTTC. Protein sequence: CASNLEGATYEQYF.

This clonotype was picked up a small number of times. The CDR3 sequence is CASSTGTDTQYF. The CDR3 bases are TGTGCCAGCAGTACAGGCACAGATACGCAGTATTTT. The chain couples TRBV6-1 to TRBJ2-3; the D is unclear. From germline, CDR1 is MNHNS and CDR2 SASEGT. The CDR3 contains 12 residues. V dropped 5 bases and J dropped 1 base, with 4 bases sitting between them.

Ten or more counts support this clonotype. The chain joins TRBV7-8 to TRBJ1-2; D is possibly TRBD1 (5 bases). The germline V and J ends were trimmed by 5 bases and 4 bases, with 14 bases remaining between them. The CDR3 is made up of 14 amino acids. CDR1 is SGHVS and CDR2 is FQNEAQ in the germline V gene. Here the CDR3 DNA reads TGTGCCAGCAGCCAAGGACACAACACCTATGGCTACACCTTC. This gives the protein CASSQGHNTYGYTF. Supplemented by reference TRBV7-8 and TRBJ1-2, the full variable domain reads GAGVSQSPRYKVAKRGQDVALRCDPISGHVSLFWYQQALGQGPEFLTYFQNEAQLDKSGLPSDRFFAERPEGSVSTLKIQRTQQEDSAVYLCASSQGHNTYGYTFGSGTRLTVV.

The chain joins TRBV28 to TRBJ2-4, with no clear D. V was shortened by 1 base and J by 0 bases, with 4 bases between the two germline ends. The CDR3 runs to 14 residues. Per germline, CDR1 MDHEN and CDR2 SYDVKM. CDR3 sequence reads: CASSLLVAKNIQYF. CDR3 nucleotides: TGTGCCAGCAGTTTATTAGTAGCCAAAAACATTCAGTACTTC.

The DNA for the CDR3 is TGTGCCAGCAGCCAAACCGGGACTACAGAGCAGTACTTC. Its translation is CASSQTGTTEQYF. This rearrangement joins TRBV7-2 to TRBJ2-7; 7 bases line up with TRBD2. Germline V gives CDR1 SGHTA, CDR2 FQGNSA. CDR3 length: 13 residues. V was pared by 5 bases and J by 7 bases, with 8 bases of the junction left unmatched.

The sample holds a few counts of this clonotype. The V gene is TRBV6-6, the J gene TRBJ1-5; TRBD1 is a possible D gene (5 bases). The CDR3 sequence is 14 residues long. Deletions cut 4 bases from V and 2 bases from J, with 9 bases between. CDR1 MNHNY and CDR2 SVGAGI come from the germline V gene (reference sequence). The CDR3, as DNA: TGTGCCAGCAGTTCAGGGAACGGCAATCAGCCCCAGCATTTT. It is translated as CASSSGNGNQPQHF.